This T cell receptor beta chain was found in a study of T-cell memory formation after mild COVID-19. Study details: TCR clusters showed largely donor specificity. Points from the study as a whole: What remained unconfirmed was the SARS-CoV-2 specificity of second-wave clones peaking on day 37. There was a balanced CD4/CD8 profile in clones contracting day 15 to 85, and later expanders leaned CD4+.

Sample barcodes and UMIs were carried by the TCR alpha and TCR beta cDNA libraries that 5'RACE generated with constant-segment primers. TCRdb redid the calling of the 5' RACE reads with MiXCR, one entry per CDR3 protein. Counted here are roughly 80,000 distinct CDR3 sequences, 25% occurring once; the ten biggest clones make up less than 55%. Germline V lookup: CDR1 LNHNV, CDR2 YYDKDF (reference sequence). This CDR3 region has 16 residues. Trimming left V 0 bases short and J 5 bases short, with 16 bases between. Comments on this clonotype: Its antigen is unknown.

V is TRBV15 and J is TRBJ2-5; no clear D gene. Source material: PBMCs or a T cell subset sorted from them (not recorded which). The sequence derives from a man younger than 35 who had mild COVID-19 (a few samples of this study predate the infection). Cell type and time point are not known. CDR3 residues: CATSRDPKPALETQYF. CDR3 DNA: TGTGCCACCAGCAGAGATCCCAAGCCCGCTTTGGAGACCCAGTACTTC. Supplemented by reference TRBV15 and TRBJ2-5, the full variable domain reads DAMVIQNPRYQVTQFGKPVTLSCSQTLNHNVMYWYQQKSSQAPKLLFHYYDKDFNNEADTPDNFQSRRPNTSFCFLDIRSPGLGDTAMYLCATSRDPKPALETQYFGPGTRLLVL.